These 18 T cell receptor beta chains were all obtained from the same sample, sequenced in a study of blood T cell repertoires in COVID-19 (dated by TCRdb to about 2020). Library preparation used the immunoSEQ multiplex PCR assay. The source is immuneACCESS, and TCRdb retained only in-frame sequences with V and J called. Part of the clones is not carried over; for the studies checked, unresolved V genes explain less than half of this, and the remainder is unexplained. In all, the sample holds approximately 200,000 clones, and roughly 94% of those were seen once. The ten biggest clones cover roughly 0.7% of the sample. Sequenced input: peripheral blood. The receptors originated from a man aged 25 to 40 with COVID-19, enrolled during active disease.

The CDR3 nucleotides are TGTGCCAGCAGCCAAGAAGTGCGTGAGCGGGGGCTCTCAATGGGCGGGGAGCTGTTTTTT. It codes for CASSQEVRERGLSMGGELFF. The gene calls are TRBV14 and TRBJ2-2, with 8 bases fitting TRBD2. Germline CDR1 reads SGHDN; CDR2 reads FVKESK. CDR3 length: 20 residues. The V and J ends lost 0 bases and 7 bases, in that order; junction bases with no gene match: 19.

This chain joins TRBV13 and TRBJ1-1; 7 bases agree with TRBD1. The V segment lost 2 bases and the J segment 2 bases; nucleotides outside the gene matches: 5. Germline values: CDR1 PRHDT, CDR2 FYEKMQ (reference sequence). The CDR3 length is 15 residues. The CDR3 loop reads CASSLRTGGNTEAFF. The CDR3 nucleotides are TGTGCCAGCAGCTTAAGGACAGGTGGTAACACTGAAGCTTTCTTT. The full variable domain, completed using reference TRBV13 and TRBJ1-1, is AAGVIQSPRHLIKEKRETATLKCYPIPRHDTVYWYQQGPGQDPQFLISFYEKMQSDKGSIPDRFSAQQFSDYHSELNMSSLELGDSALYFCASSLRTGGNTEAFFGQGTRLTVV.

V usage is TRBV30 and J usage is TRBJ1-4; 7 bases are a match to TRBD1. The CDR3 has 14 residues. Germline CDR1 and CDR2: GTSNPN and SVGIG (reference sequence). V gave up 0 bases and J gave up 8 bases; unmatched junction bases: 6. The CDR3 sequence is CAWSVTGFDEKLFF. In DNA form, the CDR3 reads TGTGCCTGGAGTGTGACAGGGTTCGACGAAAAACTGTTTTTT.

The J gene is TRBJ2-7, the V gene TRBV5-1; D is perhaps TRBD1 (6 bases). Trimming pared 2 bases from V and 3 bases from J, leaving 15 bases between. Germline lookup yields CDR1 SGHRS and CDR2 YFSETQ. This CDR3 contains 15 residues. The CDR3 loop is CASSFDGQGIYEQYF. CDR3 nucleotides: TGCGCCAGCAGCTTCGATGGGCAGGGGATCTACGAGCAGTACTTC.

The chain carries TRBV5-1 and TRBJ1-3, with D possibly TRBD1 on 6 matching bases. Trimming stripped 2 bases from V and 4 bases from J, with 7 bases between. The V gene's germline CDR1 is SGHRS and CDR2 YFSETQ. The CDR3 is made up of 13 amino acids. The CDR3 DNA reads TGCGCCAGCAGCTTCCAGGGGGGAAACACCATATATTTT. Translating gives CASSFQGGNTIYF.

This clone occurred once. This chain joins TRBV5-4 and TRBJ2-1, with D tentatively TRBD1 (5 bases). This CDR3 spans 14 amino acids. With 2 bases removed from V and 9 bases from J, the gap between germline ends came to 15 bases. The germline CDR1 and CDR2 sequences are SGHNT and YYREEE (reference sequence). CDR3 DNA: TGTGCCAGCAGCTTAAGGCAGGGAACTGGTGAGCAGTTCTTC. Translated: CASSLRQGTGEQFF.

The chain employs TRBV23-1 and TRBJ2-7; 7 positions agree with TRBD1. TRBV23-1 is known as an ORF, though its function is uncertain. The CDR3 loop spans 15 amino acids. The ends lost 4 bases at V and 2 bases at J; junction bases unmatched: 8. The DNA for the CDR3 is TGCGCCAGCAGTCTAGGGGACAGCCTAGCCTACGAGCAGTACTTC. Translating it yields CASSLGDSLAYEQYF.

Only a few counts were recorded for this clone. V gene TRBV10-2 combines with J gene TRBJ1-1; no reliable D call. The germline CDR1 and CDR2 sequences are WSHSY and SAAADI. Trimming left V 3 bases short and J 1 base short, with 18 bases between. CDR3 length equals 17 residues. Here the CDR3 DNA reads TGCGCCAGCAGTGAAAGGTGGGCAGGCGTGACGAACACTGAAGCTTTCTTT. Its translation: CASSERWAGVTNTEAFF.

The chain joins TRBV19 to TRBJ1-2; TRBD1 aligns across 8 bases. The CDR3 totals 13 residues. Per germline, CDR1 LNHDA and CDR2 SQIVND (reference sequence). V was pared by 6 bases and J by 8 bases, with 8 bases of the junction left unmatched. The CDR3 DNA follows: TGTGCCAGTAGGCCTCAGGGGGCTCTAGGCTACACCTTC. Amino acid sequence: CASRPQGALGYTF.

V and J are TRBV18 and TRBJ1-6, with D maybe TRBD1 (5 bases). The V gene lost 3 bases and the J gene lost 8 bases, with 17 bases spanning the gap. From germline, CDR1 is KGHSH and CDR2 LQKENI. The CDR3 runs 16 residues. Here the CDR3 DNA reads TGTGCCAGCTCACCTCCGGGACTCGAGGGATATTCACCCCTCCACTTT. Protein: CASSPPGLEGYSPLHF.

The genes are TRBV24-1 and TRBJ2-7, with D perhaps TRBD2 (5 bases). V lost 4 bases, J lost 7 bases, and 13 bases lay in between. The CDR3 loop spans 13 amino acids. Germline V gene data show CDR1 as KGHDR and CDR2 as SFDVKD. The CDR3: CATSDSPTGEQYF. DNA for the CDR3: TGTGCCACCAGTGACTCTCCCACGGGGGAGCAGTACTTC.

The chain's CDR3 is CASSLGTGDTEAFF. CDR3 bases: TGTGCCAGCAGCCTGGGGACAGGGGACACTGAAGCTTTCTTT. The gene calls are TRBV3-1 (or the pseudogene TRBV3-2) and TRBJ1-1; 10 bases are shared with TRBD1. There are 14 residues in the CDR3. V gave up 4 bases and J gave up 3 bases; unmatched junction bases: 2. CDR1 and CDR2 (germline): LGHDT, YNNKEL (reference sequence).

The gene calls are TRBV7-9 and TRBJ2-7, with 7 bases lining up with TRBD1. This CDR3 spans 15 amino acids. J was trimmed by 3 bases and V by 1 base; bases with no gene match: 6. CDR1 is SEHNR and CDR2 is FQNEAQ in the germline V gene (reference sequence). The CDR3 DNA follows: TGTGCCAGCAGCTTAGTTGGGGGACAGATCTACGAGCAGTACTTC. Protein sequence: CASSLVGGQIYEQYF.

V is TRBV15 and J is TRBJ2-7, with TRBD2 matching over 7 bases. Germline assignment: CDR1 LNHNV and CDR2 YYDKDF (reference sequence). The CDR3 is made up of 16 amino acids. Unmatched junction bases numbered 7, after V lost 0 bases and J lost 2 bases. The DNA for the CDR3 is TGTGCCACCAGCAGAGATCCGGCTAGCGGAACCTACGAGCAGTACTTC. Its translation: CATSRDPASGTYEQYF.

The CDR3 protein is CASLGQPNTEAFF. In DNA, the CDR3 is TGTGCCAGCCTCGGACAGCCGAACACTGAAGCTTTCTTT. This sequence joins TRBV12-3 or TRBV12-4 and TRBJ1-1; tentative D call: TRBD1 (6 bases). V was pared by 8 bases and J by 1 base, with 11 bases between. The CDR3 consists of 13 residues.

The chain carries TRBV7-9 and TRBJ1-4; TRBD1 is a possible D gene (5 bases). Per germline, CDR1 SEHNR and CDR2 FQNEAQ (reference sequence). The CDR3 totals 15 residues. V lost 5 bases and J lost 8, with 18 bases in between. The CDR3 loop is CASSLSRQGGEKLFF. CDR3 bases: TGTGCCAGCAGCCTATCCCGGCAGGGAGGGGAAAAACTGTTTTTT.

The V call is TRBV6-5, the J call TRBJ2-7; the D gene is possibly TRBD1 (6 bases). Trimming cost V 6 bases and J 3 bases, with 18 bases left between them. The CDR3 covers 15 residues. Germline V gives CDR1 MNHEY, CDR2 SVGAGI. The CDR3 sequence is CASSLGTRGFYEQYF. The DNA of the CDR3 is TGTGCCAGCAGCCTGGGGACAAGGGGGTTCTACGAGCAGTACTTC.

V and J are TRBV6-5 and TRBJ1-2; tentatively, D is TRBD1 (6 bases). Germline assignment: CDR1 MNHEY and CDR2 SVGAGI. The CDR3 has 16 amino acids. Trimming pared 2 bases from V and 3 bases from J, leaving 16 bases between. This chain's CDR3 is CASSYGGRGYDYGYTF. The DNA for the CDR3 is TGTGCCAGCAGTTACGGGGGCAGGGGCTATGACTATGGCTACACCTTC.